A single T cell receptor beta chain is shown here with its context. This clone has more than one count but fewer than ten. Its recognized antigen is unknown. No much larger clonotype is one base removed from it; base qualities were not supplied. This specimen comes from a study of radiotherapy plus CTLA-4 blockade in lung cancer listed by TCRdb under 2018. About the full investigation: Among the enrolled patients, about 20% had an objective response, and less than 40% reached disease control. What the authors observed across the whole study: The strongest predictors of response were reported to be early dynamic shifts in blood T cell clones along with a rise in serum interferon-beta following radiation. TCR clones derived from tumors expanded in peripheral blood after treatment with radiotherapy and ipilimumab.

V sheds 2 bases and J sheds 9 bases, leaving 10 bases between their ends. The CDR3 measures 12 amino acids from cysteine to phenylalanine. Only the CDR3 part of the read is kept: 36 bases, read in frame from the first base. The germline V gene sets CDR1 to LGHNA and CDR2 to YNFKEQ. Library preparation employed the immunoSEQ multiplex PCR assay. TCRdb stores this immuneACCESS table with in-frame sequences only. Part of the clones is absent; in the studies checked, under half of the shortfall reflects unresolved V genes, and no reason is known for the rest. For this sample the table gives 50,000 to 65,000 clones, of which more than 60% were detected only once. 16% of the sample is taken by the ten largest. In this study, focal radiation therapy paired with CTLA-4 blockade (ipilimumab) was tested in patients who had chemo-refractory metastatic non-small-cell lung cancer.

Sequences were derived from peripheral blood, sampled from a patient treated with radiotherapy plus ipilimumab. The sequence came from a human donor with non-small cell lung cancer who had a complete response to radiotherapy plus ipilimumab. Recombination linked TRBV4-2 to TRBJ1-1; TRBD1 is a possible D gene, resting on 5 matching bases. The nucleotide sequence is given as TGTGCCAGCAGCCAACAGGGTGGGAAAGCTTTCTTT. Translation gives CASSQQGGKAFF.